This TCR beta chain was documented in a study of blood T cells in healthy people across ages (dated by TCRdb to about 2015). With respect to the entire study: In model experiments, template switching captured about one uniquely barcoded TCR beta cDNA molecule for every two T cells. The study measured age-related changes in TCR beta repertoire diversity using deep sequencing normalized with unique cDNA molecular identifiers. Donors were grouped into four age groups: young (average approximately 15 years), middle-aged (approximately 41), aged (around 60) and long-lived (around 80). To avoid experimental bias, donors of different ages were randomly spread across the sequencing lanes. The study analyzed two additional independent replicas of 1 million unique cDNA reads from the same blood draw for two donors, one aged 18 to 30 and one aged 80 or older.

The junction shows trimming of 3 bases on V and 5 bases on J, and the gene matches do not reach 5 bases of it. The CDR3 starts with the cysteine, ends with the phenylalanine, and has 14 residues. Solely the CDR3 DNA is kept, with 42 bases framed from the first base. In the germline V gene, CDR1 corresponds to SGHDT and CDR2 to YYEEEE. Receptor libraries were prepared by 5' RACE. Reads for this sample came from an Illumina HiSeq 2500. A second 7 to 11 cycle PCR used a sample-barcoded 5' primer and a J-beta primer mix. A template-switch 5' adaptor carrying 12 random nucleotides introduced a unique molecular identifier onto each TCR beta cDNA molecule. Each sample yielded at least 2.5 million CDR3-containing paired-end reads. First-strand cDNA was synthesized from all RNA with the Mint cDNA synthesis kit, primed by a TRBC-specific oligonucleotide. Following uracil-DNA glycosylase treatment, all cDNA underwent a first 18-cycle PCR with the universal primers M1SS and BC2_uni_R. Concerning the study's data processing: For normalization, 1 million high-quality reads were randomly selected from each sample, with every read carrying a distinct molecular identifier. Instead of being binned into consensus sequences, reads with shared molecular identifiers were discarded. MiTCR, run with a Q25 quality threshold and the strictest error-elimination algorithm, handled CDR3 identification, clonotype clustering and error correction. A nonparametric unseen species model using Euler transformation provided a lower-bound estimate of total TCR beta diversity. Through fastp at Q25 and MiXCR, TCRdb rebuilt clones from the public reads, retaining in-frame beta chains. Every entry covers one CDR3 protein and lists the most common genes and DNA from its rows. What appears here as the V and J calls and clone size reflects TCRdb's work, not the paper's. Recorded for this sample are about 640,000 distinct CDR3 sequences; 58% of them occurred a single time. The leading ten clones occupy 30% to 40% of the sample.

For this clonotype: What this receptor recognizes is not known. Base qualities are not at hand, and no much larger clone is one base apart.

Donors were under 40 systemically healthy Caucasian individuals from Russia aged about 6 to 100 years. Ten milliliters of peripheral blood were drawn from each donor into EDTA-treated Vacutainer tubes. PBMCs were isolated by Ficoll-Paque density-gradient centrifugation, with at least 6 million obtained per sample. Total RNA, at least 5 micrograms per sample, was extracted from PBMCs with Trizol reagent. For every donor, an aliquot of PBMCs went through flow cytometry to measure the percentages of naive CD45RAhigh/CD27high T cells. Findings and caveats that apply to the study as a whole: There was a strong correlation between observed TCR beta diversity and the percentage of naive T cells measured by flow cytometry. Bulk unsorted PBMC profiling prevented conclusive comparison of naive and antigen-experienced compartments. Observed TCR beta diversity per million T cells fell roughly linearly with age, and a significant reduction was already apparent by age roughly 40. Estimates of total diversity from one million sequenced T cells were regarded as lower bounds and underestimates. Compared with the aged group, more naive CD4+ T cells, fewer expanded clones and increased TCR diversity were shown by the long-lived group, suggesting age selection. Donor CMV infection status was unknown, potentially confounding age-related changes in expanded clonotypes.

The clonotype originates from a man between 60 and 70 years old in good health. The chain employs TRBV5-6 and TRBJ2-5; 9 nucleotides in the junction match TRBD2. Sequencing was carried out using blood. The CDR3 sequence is CASSSLAGTETQYF. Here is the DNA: TGTGCCAGCAGCTCCCTAGCGGGGACGGAGACCCAGTACTTC. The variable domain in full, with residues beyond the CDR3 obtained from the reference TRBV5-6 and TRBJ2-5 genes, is DAGVTQSPTHLIKTRGQQVTLRCSPKSGHDTVSWYQQALGQGPQFIFQYYEEEERQRGNFPDRFSGHQFPNYSSELNVNALLLGDSALYLCASSSLAGTETQYFGPGTRLLVL.